One TCR beta chain is described in this entry. As processed by the authors: Estimates of nucleated cell counts were drawn from the amplification of reference gene primers. Libraries were prepared by immunoSEQ multiplex PCR; TCRdb keeps only in-frame clonotypes and omits some of them. That table is the source of V, J and clone size, and D and trimming were worked out from the DNA. The data show about 140,000 clones, approximately 73% seen once. This CDR3 spans 18 amino acids. Trimming stripped 3 bases from V and 2 bases from J, with 20 bases between. CDR1 is LGHDT, CDR2 YNNKEL, per germline (reference sequence). The sample comes from a study of blood T cell repertoires in COVID-19. Looking at the study overall: Researchers got acute and convalescent COVID-19 samples from the United States, Italy and Spain. PBMCs, B-cell-depleted T cells, or T cells provided the cDNA or gDNA that made up the material.

The source is a man aged 55 to 70 with acute or convalescent COVID-19. The sample taken for sequencing was peripheral blood. The rearrangement links TRBV3-1 (or the pseudogene TRBV3-2) to TRBJ2-1; weak D call: TRBD2 (6 bases). The CDR3 loop is CASSHMQFGGAPYNEQFF. The CDR3 coding sequence is TGTGCCAGCAGCCATATGCAGTTTGGCGGGGCGCCCTACAATGAGCAGTTCTTC.